A single sample is the source of the 18 T cell receptor beta chains below, sequenced in a study of PD-1 blockade in classical Hodgkin lymphoma. Time point specified: cycle 4 day 1 (C4D1), after more than 5 weeks of nivolumab. Autologous stem cell transplantation was followed by relapse in every patient, and brentuximab vedotin exposure varied. Here immunoSEQ multiplex PCR was the method, and the copy in TCRdb shows in-frame clones only, minus some. The table lists roughly 51,000 clones, around 74% of them singletons. The specimen comprised peripheral blood mononuclear cells (PBMCs), sampled before the fourth cycle of nivolumab. These TCRs come from a human donor with classical Hodgkin lymphoma.

This chain links TRBV28 with TRBJ1-2; D remains ambiguous. CDR3 length equals 15 residues. CDR1 is MDHEN, CDR2 SYDVKM, per germline. Trimming pared 1 base from V and 6 bases from J, leaving 15 bases between. The DNA of the CDR3 is TGTGCCAGCAGTTTATTTGGGTCCGACCGGCATGGCTACACCTTC. This translates into CASSLFGSDRHGYTF.

Only a few counts were recorded for this clone. The gene calls are TRBV7-9 and TRBJ1-1; 7 nucleotides agree with TRBD1. CDR1 is SEHNR and CDR2 is FQNEAQ in the germline V gene (reference sequence). J gave up 11 bases and V 1 base, and 13 bases lay outside the gene matches. The CDR3 has 15 residues. As DNA, the CDR3 is TGTGCCAGCAGCTTAGAAACCCCGAGACAGGGTGGCGCTTTCTTT. Its translation: CASSLETPRQGGAFF.

The J gene is TRBJ2-1, the V gene TRBV4-1; 7 bases are shared with TRBD2. The CDR3 is made up of 18 amino acids. The V gene's germline CDR1 is MGHRA and CDR2 YSYEKL. Trimming cost V 1 base and J 6 bases; bases outside gene matches: 15. CDR3 amino acids: CASSQAVPGFPSGNEQFF. In DNA, the CDR3 is TGCGCCAGCAGCCAAGCAGTTCCAGGGTTCCCTAGCGGCAATGAGCAGTTCTTC.

This clone showed up just once. V is TRBV7-2 and J is TRBJ1-1; D is undetermined. CDR3 length equals 12 residues. Germline V gene data show CDR1 as SGHTA and CDR2 as FQGNSA. Trimming left V 3 bases short and J 0 bases short, with 2 bases between. CDR3 sequence: CASSLMNTEAFF. CDR3 nucleotides: TGTGCCAGCAGCTTGATGAACACTGAAGCTTTCTTT.

The chain has TRBV18 and TRBJ2-1, with TRBD2 matching over 9 bases. Germline values: CDR1 KGHSH, CDR2 LQKENI. The CDR3 has 15 residues. V was pared by 4 bases and J by 4 bases, with 5 bases of the junction left unmatched. The CDR3 protein is CASSRAGGRYNEQFF. The CDR3 region has the DNA TGTGCCAGCTCACGCGCGGGAGGGAGGTACAATGAGCAGTTCTTC.

The gene calls are TRBV9 and TRBJ2-1; D may be TRBD1 or TRBD2 (6 bases each). V gave up 0 bases and J gave up 0 bases, with 19 bases separating them. CDR3 length equals 19 residues. Germline CDR1 SGDLS, CDR2 YYNGEE. The CDR3 region has the DNA TGTGCCAGCAGCGTAGGAGGGGGGTGGAGTATGAGCTCCTACAATGAGCAGTTCTTC. This sequence encodes CASSVGGGWSMSSYNEQFF.

The rearrangement joins TRBV13 to TRBJ1-2; no definite D call. The CDR3 covers 12 residues. Per the germline V gene, CDR1 is PRHDT and CDR2 is FYEKMQ (reference sequence). V was pared by 0 bases and J by 2 bases, with 1 base between. The CDR3 sequence is CASSLGNYGYTF. As DNA, the CDR3 is TGTGCCAGCAGCTTAGGCAACTATGGCTACACCTTC.

The gene calls are TRBV6-1 and TRBJ1-5; a possible D gene is TRBD1 (6 bases). CDR1 and CDR2 (germline): MNHNS, SASEGT. The CDR3 extends over 14 amino acids. Between the trimmed V and J ends, which lost 7 bases and 1 base, there was a span of 11 bases. The CDR3 spells CASIHQGSNQPQHF. The CDR3 bases are TGTGCCAGCATACACCAGGGGAGCAATCAGCCCCAGCATTTT.

By share, this clone ranks as medium-sized. Other nucleotide sequences from this sample produce the same CDR3. The V and J genes are TRBV7-9 and TRBJ1-5; D unresolved. The CDR3 spans 12 residues. Germline V gene sequence: CDR1 SEHNR, CDR2 FQNEAQ (reference sequence). Between the trimmed V and J ends, which lost 3 bases and 7 bases, there was a span of 7 bases. For the CDR3, the DNA is TGTGCCAGCAGCTTGGGAACCCAGCCCCAGCATTTT. This sequence encodes CASSLGTQPQHF.

This sequence joins TRBV9 and TRBJ1-6; D unresolved. The CDR3 contains 13 residues. In germline, CDR1 is SGDLS, CDR2 YYNGEE. V was trimmed by 2 bases and J by 9 bases, leaving 9 bases between them. CDR3 DNA sequence: TGTGCCAGCAGCGTCCTTTGGGGTTCACCCCTCCACTTT. Translation gives CASSVLWGSPLHF.

The chain is built from TRBV14 and TRBJ1-2; D uncertain. The ends were cut back, 1 base at V and 5 bases at J, with 11 bases in the middle. CDR3 length: 14 residues. Germline V gene sequence: CDR1 SGHDN, CDR2 FVKESK. As DNA, the CDR3 is TGTGCCAGCAGCCAAGCGGAGTGGCTGTATGGCTACACCTTC. Its protein is CASSQAEWLYGYTF. The variable domain in full, completed from reference TRBV14 and TRBJ1-2, reads EAGVTQFPSHSVIEKGQTVTLRCDPISGHDNLYWYRRVMGKEIKFLLHFVKESKQDESGMPNNRFLAERTGGTYSTLKVQPAELEDSGVYFCASSQAEWLYGYTFGSGTRLTVV.

This clone was recorded only once. The rearrangement links TRBV10-3 to TRBJ2-7, with 9 bases lining up with TRBD1. The germline CDR1 and CDR2 sequences are ENHRY and SYGVKD. V lost 3 bases and J lost 2; bases outside the gene matches: 5. This CDR3 has 15 amino acids. CDR3 bases: TGTGCCATCAGTGACGGGGACAGGGTGGCCTACGAGCAGTACTTC. It specifies CAISDGDRVAYEQYF.

This clone was seen only a few times. The gene calls are TRBV19 and TRBJ1-5; D not resolved. V lost 5 bases, J lost 5 bases, and 10 bases lay in between. This CDR3 comprises 13 residues. Germline CDR1 is LNHDA and CDR2 is SQIVND (reference sequence). The chain's CDR3 is CASSREVDQPQHF. CDR3 sequence (DNA): TGTGCCAGTAGTCGGGAGGTAGATCAGCCCCAGCATTTT.

This chain uses TRBV6-1 with TRBJ2-6; 8 positions agree with TRBD1. The CDR3 consists of 13 residues. Germline loops: CDR1 MNHNS, CDR2 SASEGT. V gave up 8 bases and J gave up 8 bases; unmatched junction bases: 5. CDR3 residues: CASRQGITNVLTF. DNA for the CDR3: TGTGCCAGCCGACAGGGGATCACCAACGTCCTGACTTTC.

The rearrangement uses TRBV11-3 and TRBJ2-7, with 9 bases identical to TRBD2. The germline V gene encodes CDR1 SGHNT and CDR2 YENEEA. With 1 base clipped from V and 3 bases from J, the junction kept 10 bases outside the gene matches. CDR3 length: 17 residues. The CDR3 loop is CASSLVRTGTSYYEQYF. For the CDR3, the DNA is TGTGCCAGCAGCTTAGTCCGAACCGGGACTAGCTACTACGAGCAGTACTTC.

The chain couples TRBV7-6 to TRBJ2-2; 9 bases line up with TRBD1. This CDR3 is 15 amino acids long. Per germline, CDR1 SGHVS and CDR2 FNYEAQ. V lost 11 bases and J lost 2; bases outside the gene matches: 9. The CDR3 sequence is CAGRGTGSNTGELFF. The CDR3 DNA reads TGTGCCGGTCGGGGGACAGGGTCCAACACCGGGGAGCTGTTTTTT.

This clone has only a few counts. The rearrangement joins TRBV27 to TRBJ1-5; no reliable D call. The V end was cut by 1 base, the J end by 9 bases, with 22 bases between. The CDR3 is 17 amino acids. Germline V gene sequence: CDR1 MNHEY, CDR2 SMNVEV (reference sequence). CDR3 residues: CASSLYLPDLRFGPQHF. CDR3 bases: TGTGCCAGCAGTTTATATTTGCCCGATCTCAGGTTCGGGCCCCAGCATTTT.

This clone was seen a few times. The chain has TRBV4-1 and TRBJ2-5, with D tentatively TRBD2 (7 bases). The CDR3 runs to 16 residues. The germline CDR1 and CDR2 sequences are MGHRA and YSYEKL. V lost 1 base and J lost 0, with 12 bases in between. The CDR3 spells CASSQGGGLYQETQYF. The DNA of the CDR3 is TGCGCCAGCAGCCAAGGGGGGGGCCTGTACCAAGAGACCCAGTACTTC.